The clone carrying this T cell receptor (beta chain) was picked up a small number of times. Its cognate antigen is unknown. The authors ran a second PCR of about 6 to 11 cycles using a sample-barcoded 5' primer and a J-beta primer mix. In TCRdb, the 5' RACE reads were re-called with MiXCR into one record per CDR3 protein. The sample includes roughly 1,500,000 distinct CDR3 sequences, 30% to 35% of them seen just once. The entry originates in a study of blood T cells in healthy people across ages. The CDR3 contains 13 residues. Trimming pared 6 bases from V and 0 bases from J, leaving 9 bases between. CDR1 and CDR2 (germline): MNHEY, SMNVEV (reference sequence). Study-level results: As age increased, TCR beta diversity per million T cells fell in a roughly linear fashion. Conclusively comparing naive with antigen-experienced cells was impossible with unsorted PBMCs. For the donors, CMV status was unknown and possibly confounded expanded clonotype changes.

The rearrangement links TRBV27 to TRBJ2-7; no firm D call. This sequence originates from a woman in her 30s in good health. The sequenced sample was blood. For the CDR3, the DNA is TGTGCCAGCAGAAGCACTTACTCCTACGAGCAGTACTTC. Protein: CASRSTYSYEQYF.